These 25 T cell receptor beta chains originate from one sample sequenced in a study of beta chain features in type 1 diabetes. Reverse transcribing all isolated RNA meant expressed TCRB transcripts were sequenced. Repertoires were generated with immunoSEQ multiplex PCR, while TCRdb's copy carries only in-frame clones and drops some. The sample lists around 310,000 clones; approximately 11% were seen once. Sequencing was performed on naive CD4+ T cells from blood. These receptors all come from a woman aged 30 to 39 in good health.

This clone was recorded a few times. The rearrangement links TRBV4-3 to TRBJ2-3; D unresolved. The germline V and J ends were trimmed by 4 bases and 3 bases, with 11 bases remaining between them. The CDR3 has 14 residues. In germline, CDR1 is LGHNA, CDR2 YSLEER. The CDR3 nucleotides are TGCGCCAGCAGCCCGCGGATTGTTACAGATACGCAGTATTTT. The encoded protein is CASSPRIVTDTQYF.

J is TRBJ2-5 and V is TRBV6-5, with D perhaps TRBD2 (6 bases). CDR3 length: 11 amino acids. Per germline, CDR1 MNHEY and CDR2 SVGAGI. V was cut by 10 bases and J by 2 bases, with 8 bases left in between. This CDR3 reads CATSGQETQYF. CDR3 nucleotides: TGTGCCACCAGCGGGCAAGAGACCCAGTACTTC.

This chain connects TRBV9 to TRBJ2-3; 9 nucleotides agree with TRBD2. Unmatched junction bases numbered 4, after V lost 0 bases and J lost 2 bases. The CDR3 is 16 residues long. Germline CDR1 is SGDLS and CDR2 is YYNGEE. The DNA of the CDR3 is TGTGCCAGCAGCGTAGGACTAGCGGAGTACACAGATACGCAGTATTTT. This encodes CASSVGLAEYTDTQYF.

This clone was seen only a few times. This chain connects TRBV4-3 to TRBJ2-5; no clear D gene. From germline, CDR1 is LGHNA and CDR2 YSLEER. The germline V and J ends were trimmed by 1 base and 5 bases, with 11 bases remaining between them. This CDR3 is 14 amino acids long. The CDR3 DNA follows: TGCGCCAGCAGCCAAGTGCCCGGTGTTGAGACCCAGTACTTC. Translating gives CASSQVPGVETQYF.

The CDR3 DNA follows: TGTGCCAGCAGCTTAGTGCGGGGAACGGTTGGGGGAGATACGCAGTATTTT. This gives the protein CASSLVRGTVGGDTQYF. The chain combines TRBV11-2 with TRBJ2-3; D is possibly TRBD2 (6 bases). Germline loops: CDR1 SGHAT, CDR2 FQNNGV. The V gene lost 1 base and the J gene lost 5 bases, with 19 bases spanning the gap. The CDR3 length is 17 residues. The whole variable domain, remainder taken from reference TRBV11-2 and TRBJ2-3, is EAGVAQSPRYKIIEKRQSVAFWCNPISGHATLYWYQQILGQGPKLLIQFQNNGVVDDSQLPKDRFSAERLKGVDSTLKIQPAKLEDSAVYLCASSLVRGTVGGDTQYFGPGTRLTVL.

This clone has only a few counts. This chain uses TRBV7-9 with TRBJ2-2; 8 bases are shared with TRBD1. The CDR3 is 16 amino acids. J was trimmed by 4 bases and V by 4 bases; bases with no gene match: 8. Germline CDR1 reads SEHNR; CDR2 reads FQNEAQ (reference sequence). CDR3 bases: TGTGCCAGCAGCTCACCGGGACAGGAGGCCACCGGGGAGCTGTTTTTT. Translation: CASSSPGQEATGELFF.

The rearrangement uses TRBV18 and TRBJ2-1; 11 bases map to TRBD2. CDR1 and CDR2 (germline): KGHSH, LQKENI. V was pared by 3 bases and J by 7 bases, with 14 bases of the junction left unmatched. The CDR3 length is 18 residues. The CDR3 DNA reads as TGTGCCAGCTCACCCCGGCCACTAGCGGGGGCTGTGTCGAATGAGCAGTTCTTC. Its protein product is CASSPRPLAGAVSNEQFF.

Only a few counts were recorded for this clone. V gene TRBV6-4 combines with J gene TRBJ2-1, with 10 bases matching TRBD2. This CDR3 is built from 15 residues. Trimming cost V 5 bases and J 9 bases; bases outside gene matches: 10. Germline loops: CDR1 MRHNA, CDR2 SNTAGT. CDR3 coding DNA: TGTGCCAGCAGTTTAGCGGGAGGTGTGGCGACTGAGCAGTTCTTC. Encoded protein: CASSLAGGVATEQFF.

The V and J genes are TRBV4-2 and TRBJ2-1, with 9 nucleotides matching TRBD1. This CDR3 contains 15 residues. Germline V CDR1 and CDR2: LGHNA, YNFKEQ. Trimming removed 3 bases from V and 5 bases from J; junction bases left unmatched: 5. The CDR3 here is CASSHGTGRDNEQFF. The CDR3 region has the DNA TGTGCCAGCAGCCATGGGACAGGGAGGGACAATGAGCAGTTCTTC.

The V and J genes are TRBV7-2 and TRBJ2-1, with D possibly being TRBD1 (6 bases). Germline CDR1 and CDR2: SGHTA and FQGNSA. The V end lost 1 base, the J end lost 4 bases, and 17 bases lay between the germline ends. This CDR3 contains 17 residues. The CDR3 DNA is TGTGCCAGCAGCTTAGAGTTCGGCAGGGGAATATACAATGAGCAGTTCTTC. Encoded protein: CASSLEFGRGIYNEQFF.

This clone has more than one count but fewer than ten. The chain has TRBV28 and TRBJ2-7; D possibly corresponds to TRBD1 (5 bases). This CDR3 has 14 residues. Germline CDR1 reads MDHEN; CDR2 reads SYDVKM. V lost 1 base, J lost 5 bases, and 12 bases lay in between. The CDR3 DNA reads TGTGCCAGCAGTTTATACAGGCGGTCAAACGAGCAGTACTTC. It translates to CASSLYRRSNEQYF.

The chain couples TRBV7-2 to TRBJ2-5, with 8 positions matching TRBD2. The length of the CDR3 is 16 residues. Germline V gives CDR1 SGHTA, CDR2 FQGNSA. J lost 2 bases, V lost 1 base, and 6 bases had no gene match. CDR3 residues: CASSLERAGAQETQYF. The CDR3 DNA sequence: TGTGCCAGCAGCTTAGAACGAGCGGGGGCACAAGAGACCCAGTACTTC. The full variable domain, its missing parts supplied by reference TRBV7-2 and TRBJ2-5, is GAGVSQSPSNKVTEKGKDVELRCDPISGHTALYWYRQSLGQGLEFLIYFQGNSAPDKSGLPSDRFSAERTGGSVSTLTIQRTQQEDSAVYLCASSLERAGAQETQYFGPGTRLLVL.

The V gene is TRBV11-2, the J gene TRBJ2-4; D possibly corresponds to TRBD1 (5 bases). There are 14 residues in the CDR3. The germline V and J ends were trimmed by 5 bases and 2 bases, with 10 bases remaining between them. CDR1 is SGHAT, CDR2 FQNNGV, per germline. The CDR3 spells CASSLGHSKNIQYF. In nucleotides, the CDR3 is TGTGCCAGCAGCCTTGGACATTCCAAAAACATTCAGTACTTC.

V usage is TRBV7-3 and J usage is TRBJ2-1, with TRBD2 matching 11 bases. V shed 5 bases and J 0 bases; nucleotides not matched to a gene: 15. The germline gives CDR1 SGHTA, CDR2 FQGTGA. The CDR3 extends over 20 amino acids. The CDR3 protein is CASSPGHVAGGPLSYNEQFF. For the CDR3, the DNA is TGTGCCAGCAGCCCGGGACATGTAGCGGGAGGGCCTCTCTCCTACAATGAGCAGTTCTTC.

The V gene is TRBV7-2, the J gene TRBJ2-1, with D perhaps matching TRBD2 (5 bases). Germline V gene data show CDR1 as SGHTA and CDR2 as FQGNSA. V lost 1 base, J lost 0 bases, and 10 bases lay in between. The CDR3 spans 16 residues. The CDR3 reads CASSLGPRGSYNEQFF. CDR3 bases: TGTGCCAGCAGCTTAGGGCCCCGGGGCTCCTACAATGAGCAGTTCTTC.

This clone was observed a few times. The gene calls are TRBV28 and TRBJ1-2, with TRBD1 as a possible D gene (5 bases). The CDR3 spans 13 residues. Germline values: CDR1 MDHEN, CDR2 SYDVKM. The germline V and J ends were trimmed by 6 bases and 4 bases, with 12 bases remaining between them. The CDR3 DNA sequence: TGTGCCAGCAGCCCCGCAGGGCCCTATGGCTACACCTTC. As protein: CASSPAGPYGYTF.

The CDR3, as DNA: TGTGCCAGCAGTCCCCAGGGGGTGAACACTGAAGCTTTCTTT. It translates to CASSPQGVNTEAFF. The chain uses TRBV27 and TRBJ1-1; the match to TRBD1 covers 7 bases. V gave up 5 bases and J gave up 0 bases; unmatched junction bases: 3. This CDR3 is 14 amino acids long. Germline-derived CDR1 and CDR2 are MNHEY and SMNVEV (reference sequence).

The chain has TRBV5-1 and TRBJ1-1, with D tentatively TRBD1 (6 bases). The germline gives CDR1 SGHRS, CDR2 YFSETQ. V lost 7 bases and J 1 base, leaving 17 bases between the germline ends. The CDR3 totals 15 residues. CDR3 in DNA: TGCGCCAGCGTCCAAAGTCCAGGGGAGAACACTGAAGCTTTCTTT. Its translation: CASVQSPGENTEAFF.

This clone has more than one count but fewer than ten. The CDR3 loop is CAWSVRGDYEQYF. CDR3 coding DNA: TGTGCCTGGAGTGTAAGAGGCGACTACGAGCAGTACTTC. The chain links TRBV30 to TRBJ2-7, with D uncertain. The CDR3 is 13 amino acids. Per germline, CDR1 GTSNPN and CDR2 SVGIG (reference sequence). The ends were cut back, 0 bases at V and 3 bases at J, with 9 bases in the middle. The full variable domain, with the rest looked up from reference TRBV30 and TRBJ2-7, is SQTIHQWPATLVQPVGSPLSLECTVEGTSNPNLYWYRQAAGRGLQLLFYSVGIGQISSEVPQNLSASRPQDRQFILSSKKLLLSDSGFYLCAWSVRGDYEQYFGPGTRLTVT.

The chain is built from TRBV18 and TRBJ2-7, with D perhaps matching TRBD1 (6 bases). CDR1 is KGHSH, CDR2 LQKENI, per germline. The CDR3 runs 14 residues. The V and J ends lost 5 bases and 1 base respectively, with 12 bases between them. CDR3 nucleotides: TGTGCCAGCTCAGCAGGGGTTGAGTCCTACGAGCAGTACTTC. Protein sequence: CASSAGVESYEQYF.

The genes are TRBV10-3 and TRBJ1-1; no clear D. Trimming cost V 0 bases and J 0 bases, with 8 bases left between them. CDR1 and CDR2 (germline): ENHRY, SYGVKD. The CDR3 has 15 amino acids. CDR3 residues: CAISESARMNTEAFF. The CDR3 DNA is TGTGCCATCAGTGAGTCGGCGCGGATGAACACTGAAGCTTTCTTT.

The chain combines TRBV30 with TRBJ2-5; D unresolved. Between the trimmed V and J ends, which lost 4 bases and 3 bases, there was a span of 6 bases. The germline V gene encodes CDR1 GTSNPN and CDR2 SVGIG (reference sequence). The length of the CDR3 is 11 residues. The DNA for the CDR3 is TGTGCCTGGAACACTAAAGAGACCCAGTACTTC. Translation gives CAWNTKETQYF.

The V gene is TRBV4-2, the J gene TRBJ1-2; TRBD1 matches 9 bases. The germline gives CDR1 LGHNA, CDR2 YNFKEQ. CDR3 size: 15 residues. Losses at the gene ends were 5 bases for V and 8 bases for J; bases not matched to a gene: 12. The chain's CDR3 is CASSKGTGNYPGYTF. The CDR3 coding sequence is TGTGCCAGCAGCAAAGGGACAGGGAATTATCCGGGCTACACCTTC.

V is TRBV5-6 and J is TRBJ2-1; 8 nucleotides line up with TRBD1. The CDR3 totals 15 residues. With 2 bases clipped from V and 8 bases from J, the junction kept 9 bases outside the gene matches. CDR1 and CDR2 from the germline V gene are SGHDT and YYEEEE. Written as DNA, the CDR3 is TGTGCCAGCAGCTTCCCGGACAGGGTATACTATGAGCAGTTCTTC. It encodes CASSFPDRVYYEQFF.

V gene TRBV28 combines with J gene TRBJ2-2; TRBD2 aligns across 10 bases. The CDR3 is 18 amino acids. J lost 0 bases, V lost 4 bases, and 8 bases had no gene match. Germline-derived CDR1 and CDR2 are MDHEN and SYDVKM. The CDR3 spells CASSYPLSGRTNTGELFF. The CDR3 DNA follows: TGTGCCAGCAGTTATCCCCTTAGCGGGAGGACGAACACCGGGGAGCTGTTTTTT. Based on the CDR3 plus reference TRBV28 and TRBJ2-2, the full variable domain is DVKVTQSSRYLVKRTGEKVFLECVQDMDHENMFWYRQDPGLGLRLIYFSYDVKMKEKGDIPEGYSVSREKKERFSLILESASTNQTSMYLCASSYPLSGRTNTGELFFGEGSRLTVL.